This T cell receptor (beta chain) was retrieved from a study of shared clonotypes between healthy human individuals. Sequencing used immunoSEQ multiplex PCR; TCRdb keeps in-frame clones, though not all of them. The profile shows 2 million to 2.5 million clones, roughly 93% of them singletons. In germline, CDR1 is SGHTA, CDR2 FQGNSA. The CDR3 loop spans 13 amino acids. The source of this sequence is a man aged 18 to 35 in good health. Some clones in this sample may be carry-over from other donors' samples. The sample comprised naive CD4+ T cells from PBMCs. Subset noted: CD45RA+ positively selected. The V and J genes are TRBV7-2 and TRBJ2-5; no definite D call. The J call may be incorrect, as the DNA end agrees better with TRBJ2-7. The CDR3 region is CASSLLVSYEQYF. Written as DNA, the CDR3 is TGTGCCAGCAGCTTGCTGGTCTCCTACGAGCAGTACTTC.